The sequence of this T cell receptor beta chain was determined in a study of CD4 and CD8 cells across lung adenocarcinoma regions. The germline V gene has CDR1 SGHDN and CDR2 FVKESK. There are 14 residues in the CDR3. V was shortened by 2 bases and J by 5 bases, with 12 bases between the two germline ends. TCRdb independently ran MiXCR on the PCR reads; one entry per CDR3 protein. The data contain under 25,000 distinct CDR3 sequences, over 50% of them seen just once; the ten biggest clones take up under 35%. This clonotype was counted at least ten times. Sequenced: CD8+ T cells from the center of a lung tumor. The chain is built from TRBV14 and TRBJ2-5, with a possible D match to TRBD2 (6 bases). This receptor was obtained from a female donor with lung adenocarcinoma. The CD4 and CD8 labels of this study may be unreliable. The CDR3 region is CASSQTGGVETQYF. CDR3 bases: TGTGCCAGCAGCCAAACAGGAGGGGTGGAGACCCAGTACTTC.